A selection of T cell receptor beta chains follows, all from one sample in a study of CD8 T cells in ankylosing spondylitis. In TCRdb, the 5' RACE reads were re-called with MiXCR into one record per CDR3 protein. The data show about 190,000 distinct CDR3 sequences, roughly 13% seen once. What was sequenced was blood, either unsorted or a sorted T cell fraction (not recorded which). These receptor sequences come from a female donor with ankylosing spondylitis or in good health (not recorded which). CDR3s leave out the opening cysteine and the closing phenylalanine or tryptophan.

J | V | CDR3
TRBJ2-2 | TRBV11-3 | ASSLAEIGELF
TRBJ1-1 | TRBV5-1 | ASSFIAGVMNTEAF
TRBJ2-3 | TRBV5-1 | ASGTGQGSTDTQY
TRBJ1-5 | TRBV12-3/TRBV12-4 | ASSTRTGGTNQPQH
TRBJ1-1 | TRBV7-9 | ASSLLQKPNTEAF
TRBJ2-2 | TRBV15 | ATSRGTPFANTGELF
TRBJ2-3 | TRBV5-1 | ASADTQY
TRBJ2-3 | TRBV9 | ASSVWTSTSQTDTQY
TRBJ2-1 | TRBV30 | AWSGQGNEQF
TRBJ2-7 | TRBV3-1 | ASSQSLGGGGIEQY
TRBJ2-7 | TRBV5-1 | ASRLGIAYEQY
TRBJ1-2 | TRBV7-2 | ASSFGGQINYGCT
TRBJ1-1 | TRBV19 | ASSSYRGGTEAF
TRBJ2-3 | TRBV6-2/TRBV6-3 | ASGSGTSGVSTDTQY
TRBJ1-5 | TRBV12-3/TRBV12-4 | ASSLSGERAQPQH
TRBJ2-7 | TRBV28 | AGSRRGFGQY
TRBJ2-5 | TRBV18 | ASSPFSQETQY
TRBJ1-1 | TRBV12-3/TRBV12-4 | ASSFGRRPIGAF
TRBJ2-2 | TRBV12-3/TRBV12-4 | ASSLIDTGELF
TRBJ1-3 | TRBV11-2 | ASSGRVSGNTIY
TRBJ1-5 | TRBV20-1 | SAVSQGNQPQH
TRBJ2-7 | TRBV12-3/TRBV12-4 | ASSKTGQGGTACY
TRBJ2-7 | TRBV20-1 | SARGELAGGLSYYEQY
TRBJ2-3 | TRBV6-1 | ASSGGASGRDTQY
TRBJ2-2 | TRBV9 | ASSVAERNTGELF
TRBJ1-1 | TRBV5-1 | ASGNTGVTEAF
TRBJ1-2 | TRBV29-1 | SVGRERILGYT
TRBJ1-1 | TRBV18 | ASSPGRMNTEAF
TRBJ2-1 | TRBV5-5 | ASSFSAVPEYNEQF
TRBJ2-1 | TRBV7-2 | ASWERRDHAPGGEQF
TRBJ1-2 | TRBV5-5 | ASSSSGIGYGYT
TRBJ2-1 | TRBV18 | ASSPKGSYNEQF
TRBJ2-7 | TRBV20-1 | SAGPQGWHEQY
TRBJ2-3 | TRBV24-1 | ATADSGIDTQY
TRBJ2-5 | TRBV20-1 | SASLPPSAGLETQY
TRBJ2-7 | TRBV12-3/TRBV12-4 | ASRSSGRLYEQY
TRBJ2-1 | TRBV30 | AWNPGLAGNNEQF
TRBJ2-1 | TRBV7-3 | ASSWYGSGDYNEQF
TRBJ1-1 | TRBV29-1 | SVETGTNTEAF
TRBJ2-1 | TRBV12-2 | ASRLGLLRALYNEQF
TRBJ1-1 | TRBV20-1 | CARGRQGSRLNTEAF
TRBJ2-1 | TRBV3-1 | ASSQDSASAHRGNEQF
TRBJ2-3 | TRBV6-2/TRBV6-3 | ASSYGLEWTDTQY
TRBJ2-3 | TRBV24-1 | ATSGTGPYSTDTQY
TRBJ2-3 | TRBV7-9 | ASSLLGTPLSTDTQY
TRBJ1-5 | TRBV12-3/TRBV12-4 | ASSSDSDYQPQH